The 4 T cell receptor beta chains given below trace back to one sample, sequenced in a study of blood T cell repertoires in COVID-19. Sequencing used immunoSEQ multiplex PCR; TCRdb keeps in-frame clones, though not all of them. The profile shows about 190,000 clones, over 75% of them singletons. What was sequenced was peripheral blood. These receptors were taken from an elderly woman with active or convalescent COVID-19.

This clone occurred a few times. This chain connects TRBV9 to TRBJ2-2; 7 bases are shared with TRBD2. After removal of 4 bases from V and 3 bases from J, the junction contained 3 bases not matched to a gene. The CDR3 runs to 14 residues. Germline V gene lookup returns CDR1 SGDLS and CDR2 YYNGEE. The chain's CDR3 is CASSPGGDTGELFF. DNA of the CDR3: TGTGCCAGCAGCCCTGGGGGGGACACCGGGGAGCTGTTTTTT.

The chain uses TRBV7-9 and TRBJ2-7, with D maybe TRBD1 (6 bases). The V gene's germline CDR1 is SEHNR and CDR2 FQNEAQ (reference sequence). CDR3 size: 14 residues. V shed 5 bases and J shed 2 bases, with 13 bases lying between them. CDR3 amino acids: CASSPRTGPYEQYF. In nucleotides, the CDR3 is TGTGCCAGCAGCCCTAGAACAGGGCCCTACGAGCAGTACTTC. The complete variable domain, with remaining parts taken from reference TRBV7-9 and TRBJ2-7, reads DTGVSQNPRHKITKRGQNVTFRCDPISEHNRLYWYRQTLGQGPEFLTYFQNEAQLEKSRLLSDRFSAERPKGSFSTLEIQRTEQGDSAMYLCASSPRTGPYEQYFGPGTRLTVT.

The chain is built from TRBV9 and TRBJ1-4; maybe TRBD1 (5 bases). The germline CDR1 and CDR2 sequences are SGDLS and YYNGEE. The CDR3 has 15 residues. V lost 0 bases to trimming and J lost 7 bases, with 13 bases between them. The CDR3 nucleotides read TGTGCCAGCAGCGTAGGGGGACTACACAGTGAAAAACTGTTTTTT. This gives the protein CASSVGGLHSEKLFF.

This chain links TRBV10-3 with TRBJ1-5; unclear D gene. Germline CDR1 and CDR2: ENHRY and SYGVKD. This CDR3 has 11 residues. The CDR3 nucleotides are TGTGCGATCGGAGCTTCTCAGCCCCAGCATTTT. Its protein is CAIGASQPQHF.